Below, 20 T cell receptor beta chains from the same sample are listed, as sequenced in a study of T cell repertoires in cytomegalovirus infection. No cognate antigen is known for these TCRs. TCRdb ran MiXCR on the reads and lists one entry per CDR3 protein. The table has about half a million distinct CDR3 sequences, around 30% seen once. The starting material was cultured PBMCs, obtained from culture after CMV antigen stimulation. The receptors were sampled from a human donor in good health (CMV status not recorded). Some clones in this sample may be carry-over from other donors' samples.

This clonotype was seen at least ten times. The V call is TRBV12-3 or TRBV12-4, the J call TRBJ1-5, with 9 nucleotides matching TRBD1. V lost 4 bases, J lost 4 bases, and 5 bases stayed unmatched. There are 15 residues in the CDR3. The DNA for the CDR3 is TGTGCCAGCAGTTCCGACAGGGGGTATAATCAGCCCCAGCATTTT. This translates into CASSSDRGYNQPQHF.

This clonotype was found a few times. The chain links TRBV7-2 to TRBJ1-2; D unclear. This CDR3 is 14 amino acids long. V lost 2 bases and J 7 bases, leaving 14 bases between the germline ends. CDR1 is SGHTA, CDR2 FQGNSA, per germline. CDR3 nucleotide sequence: TGTGCCAGCAGCTTAAACCCCTGGGGTTTTGGCTACACCTTC. Protein product: CASSLNPWGFGYTF.

A few counts support this clonotype. This sequence joins TRBV7-9 and TRBJ2-1; D is uncertain. The V end was cut by 4 bases, the J end by 1 base, with 11 bases between. Germline V gene lookup returns CDR1 SEHNR and CDR2 FQNEAQ (reference sequence). The CDR3 totals 15 residues. The CDR3 loop reads CASSSRFLSYNEQFF. CDR3 nucleotide sequence: TGTGCCAGCAGCTCTAGGTTTCTATCCTACAATGAGCAGTTCTTC.

In its sample, this clonotype was seen a few times. The chain recombines TRBV14 with TRBJ1-3; no firm D call. V lost 3 bases to trimming and J lost 3 bases, with 9 bases between them. Per germline, CDR1 SGHDN and CDR2 FVKESK. The CDR3 spans 14 residues. The CDR3 loop reads CASSQSMGGNTIYF. In DNA form, the CDR3 reads TGTGCCAGCAGCCAGAGCATGGGTGGAAACACCATATATTTT.

The chain is built from TRBV24-1 and TRBJ2-2; D unresolved. Trimming removed 4 bases from V and 9 bases from J, with 14 bases in between. Germline values: CDR1 KGHDR, CDR2 SFDVKD. This CDR3 is 14 amino acids long. In nucleotides, the CDR3 is TGTGCCACCAGTGACACCGGGCTACCCCGGGAGCTGTTTTTT. This sequence encodes CATSDTGLPRELFF.

This clonotype was counted many times. V is TRBV7-8 and J is TRBJ2-1; 10 nucleotides agree with TRBD2. The CDR3 has 17 residues. Germline values: CDR1 SGHVS, CDR2 FQNEAQ. The junction had 9 bases not matched to a gene; V was cut back by 5 bases and J by 2 bases. CDR3 DNA: TGTGCCAGCAGCCTAGACGGAGCGGGAGGGGCCTACAATGAGCAGTTCTTC. Translating it yields CASSLDGAGGAYNEQFF. Full variable domain (rest looked up from reference TRBV7-8 and TRBJ2-1): GAGVSQSPRYKVAKRGQDVALRCDPISGHVSLFWYQQALGQGPEFLTYFQNEAQLDKSGLPSDRFFAERPEGSVSTLKIQRTQQEDSAVYLCASSLDGAGGAYNEQFFGPGTRLTVL.

A few counts support this clonotype. The chain uses TRBV28 and TRBJ2-4, with 11 bases that match TRBD1. V trimming: 6 bases; J trimming: 0 bases; junction bases outside the gene matches: 13. The CDR3 spans 19 residues. CDR1 MDHEN and CDR2 SYDVKM come from the germline V gene. The CDR3 coding sequence is TGTGCCAGCAGGGCCGGGACAGGGGGTTTAATGCGAGCCAAAAACATTCAGTACTTC. Translating it yields CASRAGTGGLMRAKNIQYF.

This chain connects TRBV6-2 or TRBV6-3 to TRBJ1-5; D is perhaps TRBD1 (6 bases). This CDR3 region has 16 residues. The germline gives CDR1 MNHEY, CDR2 SVGEGT. Trimming removed 5 bases at V and 2 bases at J, with 16 bases between. The CDR3 DNA reads TGTGCCAGCAGTGAAGGGGGGGGCAGGGGCAATCAGCCCCAGCATTTT. The encoded protein is CASSEGGGRGNQPQHF.

The genes are TRBV12-3 or TRBV12-4 and TRBJ2-1, with 11 nucleotides matching TRBD2. This CDR3 spans 18 amino acids. With V trimmed by 3 bases and J by 4 bases, 11 bases remained unmatched. This CDR3 is CASSFFPLAGGTYNEQFF. In DNA form, the CDR3 reads TGTGCCAGCAGTTTCTTCCCTCTAGCGGGAGGAACATACAATGAGCAGTTCTTC.

This chain links TRBV20-1 with TRBJ2-3; TRBD2 aligns across 11 bases. With V trimmed by 6 bases and J by 3 bases, 5 bases remained unmatched. Germline V gene data show CDR1 as DFQATT and CDR2 as SNEGSKA (reference sequence). This CDR3 is built from 14 residues. CDR3 amino acids: CSALSGRGTDTQYF. CDR3 bases: TGCAGTGCACTTAGCGGGAGGGGAACAGATACGCAGTATTTT.

V usage is TRBV6-2 or TRBV6-3 and J usage is TRBJ1-1; TRBD1 might be the D (6 bases). V was clipped by 7 bases and J by 0 bases, with 15 bases between them. Germline V gene lookup returns CDR1 MNHEY and CDR2 SVGEGT. This CDR3 has 15 residues. CDR3 amino acids: CASIKNRVMNTEAFF. CDR3 DNA sequence: TGTGCCAGCATTAAAAACAGGGTCATGAACACTGAAGCTTTCTTT.

In its sample, this clonotype was seen a few times. The rearrangement joins TRBV7-9 to TRBJ2-7; D is perhaps TRBD1 or TRBD2 (5 bases each). Trimming left V 5 bases short and J 3 bases short, with 14 bases between. The CDR3 contains 14 residues. CDR1 and CDR2 (germline): SEHNR, FQNEAQ (reference sequence). This CDR3 reads CASSESGRDYEQYF. In DNA form, the CDR3 reads TGTGCCAGCAGCGAAAGCGGCAGGGACTACGAGCAGTACTTC.

This clonotype was seen more than once but under ten times. This chain joins TRBV9 and TRBJ2-7, with D perhaps TRBD1 or TRBD2 (6 bases each). The germline V gene encodes CDR1 SGDLS and CDR2 YYNGEE. V lost 0 bases to trimming and J lost 3 bases, with 10 bases between them. This CDR3 is built from 14 residues. The CDR3 DNA is TGTGCCAGCAGCGTAGAGGGGGGCGGCTACGAGCAGTACTTC. As protein: CASSVEGGGYEQYF.

The gene calls are TRBV28 and TRBJ2-1, with D maybe TRBD2 (6 bases). The germline CDR1 and CDR2 sequences are MDHEN and SYDVKM. Trimming pared 1 base from V and 2 bases from J, leaving 15 bases between. This CDR3 is built from 17 residues. The CDR3 coding sequence is TGTGCCAGCAGTTTATTTTTGGCGGGATATGCCTACAATGAGCAGTTCTTC. Translated, it gives CASSLFLAGYAYNEQFF.

This clonotype has ten or more counts. The chain links TRBV7-2 to TRBJ1-1; no firm D call. The CDR3 is made up of 14 amino acids. CDR1 SGHTA and CDR2 FQGNSA come from the germline V gene. Trimming left V 1 base short and J 4 bases short, with 10 bases between. The CDR3 reads CASSLERGSTEAFF. In DNA, the CDR3 is TGTGCCAGCAGCTTAGAGCGGGGAAGCACTGAAGCTTTCTTT.

The chain couples TRBV5-1 to TRBJ1-3, with D possibly TRBD1 on 6 matching bases. The CDR3 is made up of 13 amino acids. CDR1 and CDR2 from the germline V gene are SGHRS and YFSETQ. Trimming pared 4 bases from V and 7 bases from J, leaving 12 bases between. The CDR3, as DNA: TGCGCCAGCAGCCCCTTGGACAGCAACACCATATATTTT. It encodes CASSPLDSNTIYF.

This clonotype has only a few counts. This rearrangement joins TRBV19 to TRBJ2-1; TRBD2 matches 9 bases. The CDR3 contains 18 residues. The trim removed 3 bases at V and 10 bases at J, leaving 19 bases unmatched. The germline CDR1 and CDR2 sequences are LNHDA and SQIVND (reference sequence). Here the CDR3 reads CASSIRLAASGGNREQFF. The CDR3, as DNA: TGTGCCAGTAGTATCCGACTAGCGGCCTCTGGGGGGAATCGGGAGCAGTTCTTC.

For the CDR3, the DNA is TGTGCCAGCAGCTTCGATCGAATTAATGAAAAACTGTTTTTT. It yields the protein CASSFDRINEKLFF. The J gene is TRBJ1-4, the V gene TRBV5-4; D not certain. There are 14 residues in the CDR3. Germline CDR1 SGHNT, CDR2 YYREEE (reference sequence). V lost 2 bases and J 4 bases, leaving 9 bases between the germline ends.

This clonotype occurred a few times. V usage is TRBV7-6 and J usage is TRBJ2-1; D is ambiguous. The CDR3 spans 14 residues. Germline V gene lookup returns CDR1 SGHVS and CDR2 FNYEAQ. The V end lost 5 bases, the J end lost 7 bases, and 15 bases lay between the germline ends. The CDR3, as DNA: TGTGCCAGCAGCCCCCTTGGACCGTCGAATGAGCAGTTCTTC. The encoded protein is CASSPLGPSNEQFF.

Written as DNA, the CDR3 is TGCAGCGCCACCAGGACTAGCGGGAGCGCCACATCTAGCACAGATACGCAGTATTTT. Translated: CSATRTSGSATSSTDTQYF. The V and J genes are TRBV29-1 and TRBJ2-3; 13 nucleotides align to TRBD2. J was trimmed by 0 bases and V by 7 bases; bases with no gene match: 16. The germline V gene has CDR1 SQVTM and CDR2 ANQGSEA. The CDR3 runs 19 residues.